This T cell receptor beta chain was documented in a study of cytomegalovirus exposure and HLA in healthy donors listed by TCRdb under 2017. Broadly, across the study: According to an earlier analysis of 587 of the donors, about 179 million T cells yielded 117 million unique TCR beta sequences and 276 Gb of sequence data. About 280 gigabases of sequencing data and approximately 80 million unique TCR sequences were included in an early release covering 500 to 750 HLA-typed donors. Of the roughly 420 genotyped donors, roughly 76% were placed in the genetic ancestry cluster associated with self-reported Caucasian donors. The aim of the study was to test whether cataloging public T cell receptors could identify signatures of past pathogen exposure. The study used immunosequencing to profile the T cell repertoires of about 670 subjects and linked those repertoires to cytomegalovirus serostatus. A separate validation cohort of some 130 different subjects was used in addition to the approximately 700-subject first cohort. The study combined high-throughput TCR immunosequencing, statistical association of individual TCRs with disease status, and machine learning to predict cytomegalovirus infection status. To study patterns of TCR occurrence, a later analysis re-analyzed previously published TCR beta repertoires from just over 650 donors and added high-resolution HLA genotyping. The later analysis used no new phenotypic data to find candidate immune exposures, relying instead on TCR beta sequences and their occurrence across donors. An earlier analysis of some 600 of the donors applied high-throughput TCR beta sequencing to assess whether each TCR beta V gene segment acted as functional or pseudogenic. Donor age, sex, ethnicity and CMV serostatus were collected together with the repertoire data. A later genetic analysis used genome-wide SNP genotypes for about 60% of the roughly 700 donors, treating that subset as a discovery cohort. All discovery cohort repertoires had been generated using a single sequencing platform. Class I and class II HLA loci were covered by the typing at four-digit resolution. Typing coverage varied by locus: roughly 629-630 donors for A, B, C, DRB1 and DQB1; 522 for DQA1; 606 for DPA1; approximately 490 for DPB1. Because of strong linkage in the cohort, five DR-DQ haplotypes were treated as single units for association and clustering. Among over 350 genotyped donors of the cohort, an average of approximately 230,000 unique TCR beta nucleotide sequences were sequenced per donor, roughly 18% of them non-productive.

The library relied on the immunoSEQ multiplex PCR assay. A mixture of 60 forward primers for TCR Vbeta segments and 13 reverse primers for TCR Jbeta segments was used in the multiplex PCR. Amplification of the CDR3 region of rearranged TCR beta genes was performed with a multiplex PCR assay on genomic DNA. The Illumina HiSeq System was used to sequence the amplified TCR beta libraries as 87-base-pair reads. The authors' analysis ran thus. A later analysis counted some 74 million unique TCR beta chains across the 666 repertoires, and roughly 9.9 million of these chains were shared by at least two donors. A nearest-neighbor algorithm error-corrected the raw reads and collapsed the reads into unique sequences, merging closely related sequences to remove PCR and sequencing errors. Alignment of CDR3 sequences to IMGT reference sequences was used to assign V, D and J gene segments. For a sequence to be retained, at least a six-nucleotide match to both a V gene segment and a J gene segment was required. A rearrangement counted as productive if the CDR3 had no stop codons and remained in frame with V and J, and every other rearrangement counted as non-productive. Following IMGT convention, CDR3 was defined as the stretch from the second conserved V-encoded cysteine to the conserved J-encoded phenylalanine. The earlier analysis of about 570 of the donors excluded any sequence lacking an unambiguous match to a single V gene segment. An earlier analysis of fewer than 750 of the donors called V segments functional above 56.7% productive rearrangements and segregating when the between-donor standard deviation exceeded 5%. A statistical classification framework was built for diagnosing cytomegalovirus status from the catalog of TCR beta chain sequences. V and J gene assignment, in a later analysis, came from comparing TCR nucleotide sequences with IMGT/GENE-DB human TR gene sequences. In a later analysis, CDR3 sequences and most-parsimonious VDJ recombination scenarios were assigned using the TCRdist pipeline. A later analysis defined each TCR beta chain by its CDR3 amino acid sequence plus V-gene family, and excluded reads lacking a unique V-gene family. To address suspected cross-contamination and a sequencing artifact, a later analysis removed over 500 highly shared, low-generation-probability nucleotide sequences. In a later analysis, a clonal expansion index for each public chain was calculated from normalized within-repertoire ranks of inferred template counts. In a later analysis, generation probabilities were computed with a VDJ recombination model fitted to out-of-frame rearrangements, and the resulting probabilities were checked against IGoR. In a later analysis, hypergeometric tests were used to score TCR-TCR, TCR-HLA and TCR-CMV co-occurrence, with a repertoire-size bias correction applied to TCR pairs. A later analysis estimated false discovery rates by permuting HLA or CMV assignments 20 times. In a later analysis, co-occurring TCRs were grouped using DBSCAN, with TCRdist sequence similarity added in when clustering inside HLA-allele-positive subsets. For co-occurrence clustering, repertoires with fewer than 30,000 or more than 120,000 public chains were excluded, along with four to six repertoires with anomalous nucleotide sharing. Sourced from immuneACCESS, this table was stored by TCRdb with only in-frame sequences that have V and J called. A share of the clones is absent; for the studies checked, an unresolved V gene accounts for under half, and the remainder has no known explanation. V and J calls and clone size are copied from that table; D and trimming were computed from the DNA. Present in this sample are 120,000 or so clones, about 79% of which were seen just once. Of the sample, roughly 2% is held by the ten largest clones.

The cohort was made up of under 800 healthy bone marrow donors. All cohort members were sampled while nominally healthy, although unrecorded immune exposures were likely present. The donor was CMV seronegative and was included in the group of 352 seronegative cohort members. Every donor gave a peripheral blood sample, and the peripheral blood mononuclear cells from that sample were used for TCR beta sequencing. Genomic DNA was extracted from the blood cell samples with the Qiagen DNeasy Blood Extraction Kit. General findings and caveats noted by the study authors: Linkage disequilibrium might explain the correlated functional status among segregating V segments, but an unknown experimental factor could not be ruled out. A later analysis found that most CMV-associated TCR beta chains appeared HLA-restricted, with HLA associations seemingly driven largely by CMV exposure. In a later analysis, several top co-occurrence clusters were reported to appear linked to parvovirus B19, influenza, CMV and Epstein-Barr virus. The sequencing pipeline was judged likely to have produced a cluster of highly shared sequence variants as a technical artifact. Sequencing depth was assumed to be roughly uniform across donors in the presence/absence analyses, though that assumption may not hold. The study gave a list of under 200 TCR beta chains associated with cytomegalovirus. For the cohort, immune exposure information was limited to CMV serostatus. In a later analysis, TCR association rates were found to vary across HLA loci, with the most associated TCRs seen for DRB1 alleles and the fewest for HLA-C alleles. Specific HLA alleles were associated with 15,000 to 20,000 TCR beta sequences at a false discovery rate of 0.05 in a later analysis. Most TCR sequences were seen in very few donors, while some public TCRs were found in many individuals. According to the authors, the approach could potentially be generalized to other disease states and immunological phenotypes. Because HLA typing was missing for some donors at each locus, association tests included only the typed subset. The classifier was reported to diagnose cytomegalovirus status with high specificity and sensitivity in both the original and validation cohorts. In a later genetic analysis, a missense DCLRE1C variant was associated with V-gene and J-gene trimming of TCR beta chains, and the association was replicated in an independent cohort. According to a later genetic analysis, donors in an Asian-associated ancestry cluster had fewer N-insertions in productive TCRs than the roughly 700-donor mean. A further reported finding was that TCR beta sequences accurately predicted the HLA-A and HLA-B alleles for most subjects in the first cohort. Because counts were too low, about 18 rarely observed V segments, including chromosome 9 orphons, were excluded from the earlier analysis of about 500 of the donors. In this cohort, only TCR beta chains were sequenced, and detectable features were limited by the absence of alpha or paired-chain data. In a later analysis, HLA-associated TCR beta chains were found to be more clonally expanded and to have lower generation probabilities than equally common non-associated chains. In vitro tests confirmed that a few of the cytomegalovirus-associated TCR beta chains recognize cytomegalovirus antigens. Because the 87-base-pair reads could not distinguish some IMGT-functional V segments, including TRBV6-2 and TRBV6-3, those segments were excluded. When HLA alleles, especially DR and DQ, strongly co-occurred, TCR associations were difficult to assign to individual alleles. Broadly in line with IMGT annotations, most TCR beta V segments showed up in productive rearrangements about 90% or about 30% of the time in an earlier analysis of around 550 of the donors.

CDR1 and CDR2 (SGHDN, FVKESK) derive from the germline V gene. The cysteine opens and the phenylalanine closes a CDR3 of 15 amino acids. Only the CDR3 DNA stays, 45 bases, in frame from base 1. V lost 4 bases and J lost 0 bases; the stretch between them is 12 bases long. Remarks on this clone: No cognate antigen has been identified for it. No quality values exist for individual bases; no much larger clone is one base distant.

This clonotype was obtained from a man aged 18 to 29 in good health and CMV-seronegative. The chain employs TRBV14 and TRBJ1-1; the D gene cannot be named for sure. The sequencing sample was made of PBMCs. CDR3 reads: CASSPGTVMNTEAFF. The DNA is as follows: TGTGCCAGCAGCCCCGGAACAGTAATGAACACTGAAGCTTTCTTT. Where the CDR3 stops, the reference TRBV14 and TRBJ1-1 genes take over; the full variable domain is EAGVTQFPSHSVIEKGQTVTLRCDPISGHDNLYWYRRVMGKEIKFLLHFVKESKQDESGMPNNRFLAERTGGTYSTLKVQPAELEDSGVYFCASSPGTVMNTEAFFGQGTRLTVV.